This T cell receptor (beta chain) derives from a study of blood T cell repertoires in COVID-19. Background on the study: Acute and convalescent COVID-19 samples came from the United States, Italy and Spain.

V was shortened by 5 bases and J by 7 bases, with 15 bases between the two germline ends. CDR3 length: 14 amino acids. CDR1 is SGHAT, CDR2 FQNNGV, per germline. Participant age was about 18 to 100 years, and participants resided in about 25 US areas. Recovered participants had two consecutive negative NP/OP PCR tests, healthcare professional clearance, or symptom resolution. Study processing details: Counts of nucleated cells, estimated from reference gene primer amplification, were obtained. Sequenced by immunoSEQ multiplex PCR; TCRdb stores in-frame clones only, minus some. V, J and clone size are those of that table, while D and trimming were read from the DNA. This table holds about 220,000 clones, roughly 84% found once.

The receptor was isolated from a woman aged 40 to 49 who had recovered from COVID-19. Source material: PBMCs or T cells enriched from blood (not recorded which). V usage is TRBV11-2 and J usage is TRBJ2-1; D is undetermined. DNA of the CDR3: TGTGCCAGCAGCCCCCCCTGGAGCCGGAATGAGCAGTTCTTC. Translation: CASSPPWSRNEQFF.